The 25 T cell receptor beta chains in this list originate from one sample, sequenced in a study of cytomegalovirus exposure and HLA in healthy donors. Libraries were prepared by immunoSEQ multiplex PCR; TCRdb keeps only in-frame clonotypes and omits some of them. The data show 250,000 or so clones, approximately 84% seen once. Source material: PBMCs. These receptors all stem from a young man in good health and CMV-seropositive.

In regard to this clone: A read error may produce the germline difference seen at one junction end. The chain recombines TRBV30 with TRBJ1-2, with D unresolved. Germline lookup yields CDR1 GTSNPN and CDR2 SVGIG (reference sequence). The length of the CDR3 is 11 residues. CDR3 DNA: TGTGCCTGGAGTCAACGATTAAAGTCTCACTTC. Translated, it gives CAWSQRLKSHF. The whole variable domain, remainder taken from reference TRBV30 and TRBJ1-2, is SQTIHQWPATLVQPVGSPLSLECTVEGTSNPNLYWYRQAAGRGLQLLFYSVGIGQISSEVPQNLSASRPQDRQFILSSKKLLLSDSGFYLCAWSQRLKSHFGSGTRLTVV.

This sequence joins TRBV10-3 and TRBJ1-5; D not resolved. The CDR3 extends over 16 amino acids. V was pared by 3 bases and J by 4 bases, with 16 bases between. Germline values: CDR1 ENHRY, CDR2 SYGVKD. CDR3 residues: CAISEQNLLVNQPQHF. The DNA of the CDR3 is TGTGCCATCAGTGAACAGAACTTATTAGTAAATCAGCCCCAGCATTTT.

This chain uses TRBV6-5 with TRBJ2-3; 8 nucleotides line up with TRBD2. Germline trimming cut 4 bases from V and 0 bases from J; bases unmatched to any gene: 6. Per the germline V gene, CDR1 is MNHEY and CDR2 is SVGAGI. This CDR3 has 16 amino acids. The CDR3 loop reads CASSSSSGLSTDTQYF. The CDR3 DNA sequence: TGTGCCAGCAGTTCCTCTAGCGGGCTTAGCACAGATACGCAGTATTTT.

This clone was detected only a few times. The V gene is TRBV7-9, the J gene TRBJ1-2, with 7 bases that match TRBD1. CDR3 length: 14 residues. CDR1 and CDR2 (germline): SEHNR, FQNEAQ (reference sequence). Trimming removed 7 bases from V and 4 bases from J; junction bases left unmatched: 9. CDR3 DNA sequence: TGTGCCAGCACCCTAGGGGGCAGGAGCTATGGCTACACCTTC. It is translated as CASTLGGRSYGYTF. The variable domain in full, completed from reference TRBV7-9 and TRBJ1-2, reads DTGVSQNPRHKITKRGQNVTFRCDPISEHNRLYWYRQTLGQGPEFLTYFQNEAQLEKSRLLSDRFSAERPKGSFSTLEIQRTEQGDSAMYLCASTLGGRSYGYTFGSGTRLTVV.

This rearrangement joins TRBV5-4 to TRBJ1-2, with 11 bases fitting TRBD1. V shed 2 bases and J 4 bases; nucleotides not matched to a gene: 7. The germline CDR1 and CDR2 sequences are SGHNT and YYREEE (reference sequence). CDR3 size: 16 residues. The CDR3 nucleotides are TGTGCCAGCAGCTTCCCTGGACAGGGGGCTACCTATGGCTACACCTTC. This gives the protein CASSFPGQGATYGYTF.

The chain employs TRBV11-2 and TRBJ2-7; the D call may be TRBD1 or TRBD2 (5 bases each). Trimming stripped 0 bases from V and 0 bases from J, with 12 bases between. Germline V gene data show CDR1 as SGHAT and CDR2 as FQNNGV. The length of the CDR3 is 16 residues. The CDR3 nucleotides read TGTGCCAGCAGCTTAGATTGGGGGATCGGCTCCTACGAGCAGTACTTC. This translates into CASSLDWGIGSYEQYF.

The chain carries TRBV4-1 and TRBJ2-1; the match to TRBD2 covers 7 bases. CDR3 length equals 15 residues. With 0 bases clipped from V and 2 bases from J, the junction kept 1 base outside the gene matches. Germline lookup yields CDR1 MGHRA and CDR2 YSYEKL. CDR3 DNA sequence: TGCGCCAGCAGCCAAGAAGCGGGAACCTACAATGAGCAGTTCTTC. Translated, it gives CASSQEAGTYNEQFF.

This clone was detected a few times. CDR3 coding DNA: TGTGCCAGCAGCTTCGGCCTACAATCTAACTATGGCTACACCTTC. Translated: CASSFGLQSNYGYTF. This chain joins TRBV13 and TRBJ1-2; D uncertain. This CDR3 has 15 amino acids. Germline CDR1 PRHDT, CDR2 FYEKMQ (reference sequence). V dropped 3 bases and J dropped 0 bases, with 11 bases sitting between them.

The chain employs TRBV6-5 and TRBJ1-5; the D is unclear. There are 16 residues in the CDR3. Trimming removed 0 bases at V and 4 bases at J, with 13 bases between. CDR1 and CDR2 from the germline V gene are MNHEY and SVGAGI. For the CDR3, the DNA is TGTGCCAGCAGTTACTCAAGGCCAGGAAGTAATCAGCCCCAGCATTTT. Protein sequence: CASSYSRPGSNQPQHF.

The chain links TRBV5-1 to TRBJ2-1; D gene unclear. CDR3 length equals 17 residues. Trimming took 0 bases from V and 2 from J, leaving 15 bases between them. Looked up from germline, CDR1 is SGHRS and CDR2 is YFSETQ. The CDR3 sequence: CASSLASKRLAYNEQFF. DNA for the CDR3: TGCGCCAGCAGCTTGGCCAGTAAGCGACTGGCCTACAATGAGCAGTTCTTC. Complete variable domain (other parts from reference TRBV5-1 and TRBJ2-1): KAGVTQTPRYLIKTRGQQVTLSCSPISGHRSVSWYQQTPGQGLQFLFEYFSETQRNKGNFPGRFSGRQFSNSRSEMNVSTLELGDSALYLCASSLASKRLAYNEQFFGPGTRLTVL.

The chain links TRBV29-1 to TRBJ2-3; 7 bases agree with TRBD1. V dropped 6 bases and J dropped 2; count of bases not matched to a gene: 5. Germline CDR1 and CDR2: SQVTM and ANQGSEA. The CDR3 covers 13 residues. CDR3 protein: CSVRQGSTDTQYF. CDR3 in DNA: TGCAGCGTACGACAGGGCTCCACAGATACGCAGTATTTT.

This clone has just one count. The DNA for the CDR3 is TGCGCCAGCAGCGGTGTTTGGGGGGCCCTCCTTTCGGGGACTGAAGCTTTCTTT. Residues: CASSGVWGALLSGTEAFF. V usage is TRBV4-1 and J usage is TRBJ1-1; a weak D match, TRBD1 (6 bases). V was shortened by 5 bases and J by 5 bases, with 27 bases between the two germline ends. The germline V gene has CDR1 MGHRA and CDR2 YSYEKL. This CDR3 has 18 residues.

This rearrangement joins TRBV29-1 to TRBJ1-3; no firm D call. Looked up from germline, CDR1 is SQVTM and CDR2 is ANQGSEA. The length of the CDR3 is 11 residues. Trimming took off 4 bases at V and 6 bases at J, with 7 bases between the two ends. CDR3 nucleotides: TGCAGCGTTGTTCTGGAAAACACCATATATTTT. It translates to CSVVLENTIYF.

The chain employs TRBV7-9 and TRBJ1-5; D is uncertain. CDR1 and CDR2 (germline): SEHNR, FQNEAQ (reference sequence). V lost 1 base and J 3 bases, leaving 13 bases between the germline ends. CDR3 size: 16 residues. CDR3 bases: TGTGCCAGCAGCTTAGATCGTGACGGATACAATCAGCCCCAGCATTTT. Amino acids: CASSLDRDGYNQPQHF.

The rearrangement uses TRBV5-1 and TRBJ1-1, with 9 bases identical to TRBD1. This CDR3 is 13 amino acids long. CDR1 and CDR2 from the germline V gene are SGHRS and YFSETQ. J lost 7 bases, V lost 4 bases, and 5 bases had no gene match. DNA of the CDR3: TGCGCCAGCAGCACAGGGACAGGGCTTGAAGCTTTCTTT. Residues: CASSTGTGLEAFF.

A single count supports this clone. The rearrangement uses TRBV28 and TRBJ1-1; D not certain. CDR3 length: 15 amino acids. The germline V gene has CDR1 MDHEN and CDR2 SYDVKM. The ends were cut back, 1 base at V and 4 bases at J, with 13 bases in the middle. CDR3 nucleotide sequence: TGTGCCAGCAGTTTATTCGGCTTCCGAGGCACTGAAGCTTTCTTT. It specifies CASSLFGFRGTEAFF.

This clone was detected once. The same CDR3 arises from other DNA sequences in this sample as well. This CDR3 is CASSPDRGNQPQHF. As DNA, the CDR3 is TGTGCCAGCAGTCCGGACAGGGGCAATCAGCCCCAGCATTTT. This chain connects TRBV6-1 to TRBJ1-5, with 8 bases lining up with TRBD1. Germline trimming cut 5 bases from V and 2 bases from J; bases unmatched to any gene: 2. The length of the CDR3 is 14 residues. Germline CDR1 MNHNS, CDR2 SASEGT.

The gene calls are TRBV30 and TRBJ2-5; D tentatively reads TRBD1 or TRBD2 (6 bases each). The ends were cut back, 2 bases at V and 4 bases at J, with 14 bases in the middle. The CDR3 is 14 amino acids. Germline-derived CDR1 and CDR2 are GTSNPN and SVGIG (reference sequence). This CDR3 reads CAWSWGQGGETQYF. CDR3 coding DNA: TGTGCCTGGAGTTGGGGGCAGGGAGGAGAGACCCAGTACTTC.

V is TRBV6-5 and J is TRBJ1-3; no clear D gene. In germline, CDR1 is MNHEY, CDR2 SVGAGI. V gave up 0 bases and J gave up 0 bases, with 6 bases separating them. CDR3 length equals 15 residues. DNA for the CDR3: TGTGCCAGCAGTTACTCTGGTGCCTCTGGAAACACCATATATTTT. Translated, it gives CASSYSGASGNTIYF.

The CDR3 region has the DNA TGTGCCAGCACTAAACAGGGCTCTAGAGGCTACACCTTC. Its protein product is CASTKQGSRGYTF. V usage is TRBV6-5 and J usage is TRBJ1-2; weak D call: TRBD1 (6 bases). The ends were cut back, 7 bases at V and 8 bases at J, with 17 bases in the middle. CDR1 and CDR2 (germline): MNHEY, SVGAGI. This CDR3 has 13 residues.

This chain joins TRBV28 and TRBJ1-1; D unclear. The V gene's germline CDR1 is MDHEN and CDR2 SYDVKM. Trimming removed 6 bases at V and 7 bases at J, with 12 bases between. This CDR3 is 12 amino acids long. This chain's CDR3 is CASRMLLNEAFF. CDR3 in DNA: TGTGCCAGCAGAATGCTTCTGAATGAAGCTTTCTTT.

The V and J genes are TRBV7-7 and TRBJ2-1, with 7 bases matching TRBD1. J lost 8 bases, V lost 5 bases, and 12 bases had no gene match. The CDR3 sequence is 15 residues long. Per germline, CDR1 SSHAT and CDR2 FNYEAQ (reference sequence). CDR3 protein: CASSPGDRVFYEQFF. The DNA of the CDR3 is TGTGCCAGCAGCCCGGGCGACAGGGTCTTCTATGAGCAGTTCTTC.

J is TRBJ1-5 and V is TRBV28; 7 positions agree with TRBD1. Germline CDR1 reads MDHEN; CDR2 reads SYDVKM. This CDR3 contains 17 residues. V shed 2 bases and J 4 bases; nucleotides not matched to a gene: 11. The CDR3 DNA follows: TGTGCCAGCAGTTTAGGTACAGGGGCGAGAAGGAATCAGCCCCAGCATTTT. Its translation: CASSLGTGARRNQPQHF.

The V and J genes are TRBV10-2 and TRBJ2-1, with 12 bases aligning to TRBD2. CDR1 and CDR2 (germline): WSHSY, SAAADI. J lost 3 bases, V lost 6 bases, and 3 bases had no gene match. The CDR3 has 15 amino acids. CDR3 DNA sequence: TGCGCCAGCAGAGAACTAGCGGGAGGCTACAATGAGCAGTTCTTC. It translates to CASRELAGGYNEQFF.

This clone occurred a few times. The same CDR3 is also encoded by other DNA sequences in this sample. The chain joins TRBV5-6 to TRBJ2-7; TRBD2 is a possible D gene (6 bases). V lost 4 bases and J 3 bases, leaving 8 bases between the germline ends. CDR1 is SGHDT, CDR2 YYEEEE, per germline. This CDR3 spans 12 amino acids. The CDR3 bases are TGTGCCAGCAGCCTGGGAGGCTACGAGCAGTACTTC. Protein sequence: CASSLGGYEQYF.